This TCR beta chain came from a study of CD8 T cells in Susac syndrome. Broader study findings: The number of individuals included in the study's TCR sequencing and HLA analysis was acknowledged as relatively small.

Roughly 0.5 to 1 ug RNA was reverse transcribed with random hexamers. By means of immunoSEQ multiplex PCR, TCR beta CDR3 spanning 54 Vbeta and 13 Jbeta underwent amplification. TCRdb re-derived calls from the immunoSEQ multiplex PCR reads in MiXCR, one entry per CDR3 protein. The table includes about 27,000 distinct CDR3 sequences, roughly 92% detected once. The T cells that were sequenced for TCR beta were CD8+ and CD4+ cells from blood. Controls were healthy donors chosen to match patients in age and sex. In this sample, this clonotype turned up a few times. Its antigen is undetermined. V lost 6 bases and J lost 1; bases outside the gene matches: 8. CDR1 DFQATT and CDR2 SNEGSKA come from the germline V gene (reference sequence). This CDR3 has 15 residues.

This TCR was sampled from a human donor in good health. This sequence joins TRBV20-1 and TRBJ2-7, with 11 bases fitting TRBD2. The sequencing input was CD8+ T cells from PBMCs. CDR3 residues: CSARELAGESYEQYF. DNA for the CDR3: TGCAGTGCACGGGAACTAGCGGGGGAATCCTACGAGCAGTACTTC.